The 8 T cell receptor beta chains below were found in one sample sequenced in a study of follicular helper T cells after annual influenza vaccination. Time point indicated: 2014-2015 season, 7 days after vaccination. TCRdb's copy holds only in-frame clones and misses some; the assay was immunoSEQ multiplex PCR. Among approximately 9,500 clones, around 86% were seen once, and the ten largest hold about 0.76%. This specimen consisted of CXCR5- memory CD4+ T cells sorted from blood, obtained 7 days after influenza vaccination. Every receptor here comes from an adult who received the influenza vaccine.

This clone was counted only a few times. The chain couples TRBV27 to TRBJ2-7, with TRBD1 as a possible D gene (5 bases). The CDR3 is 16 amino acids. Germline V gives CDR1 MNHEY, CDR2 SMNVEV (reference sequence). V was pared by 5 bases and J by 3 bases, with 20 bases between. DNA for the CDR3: TGTGCCAGCAGTAAGTCAGATTGGGGCAGAGACTACGAGCAGTACTTC. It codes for CASSKSDWGRDYEQYF.

CDR3 nucleotides: TGCGCCAGCAGCCAAGATGATTGGCAGAACATCTTGAAACGGGGTGTTCAGCCCCAGCATTTT. Its protein product is CASSQDDWQNILKRGVQPQHF. The chain employs TRBV4-3 and TRBJ1-5; D is unclear. Trimming removed 0 bases from V and 6 bases from J, with 30 bases in between. The CDR3 spans 21 residues. Germline values: CDR1 LGHNA, CDR2 YSLEER.

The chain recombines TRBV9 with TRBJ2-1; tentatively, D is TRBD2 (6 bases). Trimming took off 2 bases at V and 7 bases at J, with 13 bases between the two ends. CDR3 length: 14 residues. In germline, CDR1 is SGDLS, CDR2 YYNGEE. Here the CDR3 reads CASSVEGGLNEQFF. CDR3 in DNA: TGTGCCAGCAGCGTGGAGGGAGGATTGAATGAGCAGTTCTTC.

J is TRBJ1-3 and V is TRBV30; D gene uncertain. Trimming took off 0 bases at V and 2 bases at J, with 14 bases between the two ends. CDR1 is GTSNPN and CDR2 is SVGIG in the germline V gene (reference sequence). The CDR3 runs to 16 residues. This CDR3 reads CAWSVRSYPPGNTIYF. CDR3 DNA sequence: TGTGCCTGGAGTGTACGAAGCTACCCTCCTGGAAACACCATATATTTT. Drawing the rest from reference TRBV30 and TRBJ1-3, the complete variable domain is SQTIHQWPATLVQPVGSPLSLECTVEGTSNPNLYWYRQAAGRGLQLLFYSVGIGQISSEVPQNLSASRPQDRQFILSSKKLLLSDSGFYLCAWSVRSYPPGNTIYFGEGSWLTVV.

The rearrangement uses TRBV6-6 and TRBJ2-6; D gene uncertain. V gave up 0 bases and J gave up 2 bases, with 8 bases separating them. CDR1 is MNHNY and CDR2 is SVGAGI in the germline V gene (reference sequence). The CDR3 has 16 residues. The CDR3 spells CASSYSSGAGANVLTF. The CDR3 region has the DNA TGTGCCAGCAGTTACTCGAGTGGCGCTGGGGCCAACGTCCTGACTTTC.

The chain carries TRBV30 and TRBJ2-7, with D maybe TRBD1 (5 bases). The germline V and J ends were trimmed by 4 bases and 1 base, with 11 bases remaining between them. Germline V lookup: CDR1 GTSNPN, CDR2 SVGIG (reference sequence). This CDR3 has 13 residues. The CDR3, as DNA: TGTGCCTGGATGCAGGGTGGGTCCTACGAGCAGTACTTC. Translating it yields CAWMQGGSYEQYF.

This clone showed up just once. The CDR3 protein is CASYGASGGVVSTGELFF. CDR3 bases: TGTGCCAGCTATGGGGCTAGCGGGGGCGTAGTGAGCACCGGGGAGCTGTTTTTT. The rearrangement links TRBV2 to TRBJ2-2, with 10 bases fitting TRBD2. Trimming at V came to 8 bases and at J to 4 bases, leaving 16 bases not matched to a gene. CDR3 size: 18 residues. The V gene's germline CDR1 is SNHLY and CDR2 FYNNEI.

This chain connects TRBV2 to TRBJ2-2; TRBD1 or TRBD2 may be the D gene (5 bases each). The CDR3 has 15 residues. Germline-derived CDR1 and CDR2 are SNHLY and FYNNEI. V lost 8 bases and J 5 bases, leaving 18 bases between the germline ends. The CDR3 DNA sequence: TGTGCCAGCGGTATCACGGGGCCCGGGACCGGGGAGCTGTTTTTT. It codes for CASGITGPGTGELFF. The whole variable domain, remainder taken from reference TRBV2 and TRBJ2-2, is EPEVTQTPSHQVTQMGQEVILRCVPISNHLYFYWYRQILGQKVEFLVSFYNNEISEKSEIFDDQFSVERPDGSNFTLKIRSTKLEDSAMYFCASGITGPGTGELFFGEGSRLTVL.